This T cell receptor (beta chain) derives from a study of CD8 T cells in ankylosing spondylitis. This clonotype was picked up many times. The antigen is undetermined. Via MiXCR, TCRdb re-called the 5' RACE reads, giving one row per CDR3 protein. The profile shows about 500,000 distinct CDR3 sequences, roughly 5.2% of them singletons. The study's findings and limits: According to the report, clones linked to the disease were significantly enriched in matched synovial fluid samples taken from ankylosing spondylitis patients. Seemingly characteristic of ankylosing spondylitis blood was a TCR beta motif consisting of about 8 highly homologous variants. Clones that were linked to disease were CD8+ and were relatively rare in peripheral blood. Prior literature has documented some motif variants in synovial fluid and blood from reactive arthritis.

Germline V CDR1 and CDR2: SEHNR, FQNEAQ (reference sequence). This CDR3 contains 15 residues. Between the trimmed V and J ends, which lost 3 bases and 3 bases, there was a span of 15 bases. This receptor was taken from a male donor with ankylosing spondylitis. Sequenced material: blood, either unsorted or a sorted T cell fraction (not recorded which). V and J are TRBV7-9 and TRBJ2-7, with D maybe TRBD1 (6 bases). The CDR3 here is CASSLTGPASYEQYF. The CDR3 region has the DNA TGTGCCAGCAGCTTGACAGGACCCGCCAGCTACGAGCAGTACTTC.